Each of the 21 T cell receptor beta chains below was sequenced from the same sample in a study of blood T cells in healthy people across ages. Primed by a sample-barcoded 5' primer and a J-beta primer mix, a second PCR proceeded for roughly 7 to 12 cycles. Each CDR3 protein gets one entry after TCRdb re-called the 5' RACE reads with MiXCR. Of approximately 700,000 distinct CDR3 sequences listed, around 32% are singletons. Sample: blood. The origin of the receptors is an elderly woman in good health.

Of note for this clonotype: Germline is not matched at one junction end, which may reflect a read error. The chain couples TRBV6-2 or TRBV6-3 to TRBJ1-2; D perhaps matches TRBD1 (5 bases). There are 17 residues in the CDR3. Germline-derived CDR1 and CDR2 are MNHEY and SVGEGT. The DNA for the CDR3 is TGTGCCGGCAGTTACCCGGGGCACAGCCGCTCCAACTATGGCTACACCTTC. It codes for CAGSYPGHSRSNYGYTF.

The J gene is TRBJ1-2, the V gene TRBV27; D not resolved. Germline V gene sequence: CDR1 MNHEY, CDR2 SMNVEV (reference sequence). V lost 2 bases and J lost 8, with 12 bases in between. This CDR3 comprises 13 residues. CDR3 loop: CASSLTKAGGYTF. Written as DNA, the CDR3 is TGTGCCAGCAGTTTAACCAAAGCTGGAGGCTACACCTTC.

This clonotype was detected ten times or more. This chain connects TRBV5-1 to TRBJ2-3, with 10 bases fitting TRBD2. The CDR3 runs to 16 residues. The ends lost 4 bases at V and 0 bases at J; junction bases unmatched: 5. Germline V CDR1 and CDR2: SGHRS, YFSETQ. In nucleotides, the CDR3 is TGCGCCAGCAGCAGATTACTAGCGGGGAGCACAGATACGCAGTATTTT. It translates to CASSRLLAGSTDTQYF.

This clonotype has ten or more counts. The CDR3 DNA is TGTGCCAGCAAAGTCATGAGCGGGGGGGCAACAGATACGCAGTATTTT. It specifies CASKVMSGGATDTQYF. V gene TRBV6-1 combines with J gene TRBJ2-3; 10 bases align to TRBD2. V lost 7 bases, J lost 3 bases, and 10 bases stayed unmatched. Germline CDR1 is MNHNS and CDR2 is SASEGT. The CDR3 is 16 residues long.

This chain joins TRBV20-1 and TRBJ1-2, with 7 bases lining up with TRBD1. This CDR3 comprises 15 residues. V was clipped by 0 bases and J by 2 bases; unmatched bases: 6. Germline V lookup: CDR1 DFQATT, CDR2 SNEGSKA (reference sequence). DNA of the CDR3: TGCAGTGCTAGAGATGTAAAGACAGGGAACTATGGCTACACCTTC. Residues: CSARDVKTGNYGYTF.

The chain couples TRBV27 to TRBJ2-7; unclear D gene. The CDR3 runs to 14 residues. CDR1 is MNHEY, CDR2 SMNVEV, per germline (reference sequence). V was trimmed by 4 bases and J by 0 bases, leaving 10 bases between them. Here the CDR3 reads CASSSGVLSYEQYF. The CDR3 DNA reads as TGTGCCAGCAGTTCAGGAGTGCTCTCCTACGAGCAGTACTTC.

In its sample, this clonotype was seen many times. CDR3 DNA sequence: TGCAGTGCTAGAGATCAAGGAGGGGTCTACGAGCAGTACTTC. Protein: CSARDQGGVYEQYF. This chain connects TRBV20-1 to TRBJ2-7; D is possibly TRBD2 (6 bases). The CDR3 covers 14 residues. Trimming pared 0 bases from V and 3 bases from J, leaving 12 bases between. The germline gives CDR1 DFQATT, CDR2 SNEGSKA (reference sequence).

This clonotype showed up just a few times. The rearrangement uses TRBV2 and TRBJ1-5, with 9 bases identical to TRBD1. The CDR3 is 15 amino acids. CDR1 and CDR2 from the germline V gene are SNHLY and FYNNEI. Trimming at V came to 4 bases and at J to 6 bases, leaving 7 bases not matched to a gene. DNA of the CDR3: TGTGCCAGCAGTGGCCTCAGACAGGGGGGTCAGCCCCAGCATTTT. It is translated as CASSGLRQGGQPQHF.

This clonotype was counted many times. This chain connects TRBV4-1 to TRBJ2-5, with 9 nucleotides matching TRBD2. This CDR3 has 17 residues. V lost 3 bases, J lost 3 bases, and 11 bases stayed unmatched. CDR1 is MGHRA and CDR2 is YSYEKL in the germline V gene. CDR3 protein: CASSHPQRGANEETQYF. In DNA form, the CDR3 reads TGCGCCAGCAGCCACCCACAGCGGGGGGCCAACGAAGAGACCCAGTACTTC.

About this clonotype: This may arise from a read error, as a much more abundant clone is one base away. V and J are TRBV10-3 and TRBJ2-7; D uncertain. Germline V gene sequence: CDR1 ENHRY, CDR2 SYGVKD. The V and J ends lost 4 bases and 12 bases respectively, with 19 bases between them. This CDR3 is 13 amino acids long. The CDR3 loop reads CAISGSDGETRYF. CDR3 nucleotide sequence: TGTGCCATCAGTGGGAGTGATGGAGAGACCCGGTACTTC.

This clonotype has a count of ten or more. The J gene is TRBJ1-6, the V gene TRBV12-3 or TRBV12-4; no definite D call. V was trimmed by 7 bases and J by 8 bases, leaving 9 bases between them. The CDR3 sequence is 12 residues long. The CDR3 DNA sequence: TGTGCCAGCACCTCACGGGATTCACCCCTCCACTTT. Residues: CASTSRDSPLHF.

The V call is TRBV6-1, the J call TRBJ2-1; TRBD1 might be the D (6 bases). Between the trimmed V and J ends, which lost 11 bases and 4 bases, there was a span of 15 bases. CDR1 is MNHNS, CDR2 SASEGT, per germline. The CDR3 has 13 residues. The CDR3 DNA sequence: TGTGCCTCTGAGAGAGGGGGTTACAATGAGCAGTTCTTC. Translation gives CASERGGYNEQFF.

This clonotype was picked up many times. V gene TRBV20-1 combines with J gene TRBJ2-7; 8 bases line up with TRBD1. The CDR3 is 13 residues long. V shed 5 bases and J 1 base; nucleotides not matched to a gene: 4. Germline values: CDR1 DFQATT, CDR2 SNEGSKA (reference sequence). The CDR3 loop is CSALRTGSYEQYF. CDR3 DNA sequence: TGCAGTGCTCTTCGGACAGGGTCCTACGAGCAGTACTTC.

There are many counts of this clonotype. CDR3 residues: CASSDRAGAAGYTF. The DNA for the CDR3 is TGTGCCAGCAGTGATCGGGCCGGGGCCGCGGGCTACACCTTC. V and J are TRBV6-1 and TRBJ1-2; TRBD1 might be the D (5 bases). The V and J ends lost 3 bases and 8 bases respectively, with 16 bases between them. The CDR3 totals 14 residues. Germline V lookup: CDR1 MNHNS, CDR2 SASEGT.

To note about this clonotype: Since a much larger clone is just one base distant, this may be a read error. Here the CDR3 reads CASSQTGVGDMQYF. CDR3 in DNA: TGTGCCAGCAGTCAGACAGGGGTTGGAGATATGCAGTATTTT. J is TRBJ2-3 and V is TRBV28, with 8 positions matching TRBD1. Germline V lookup: CDR1 MDHEN, CDR2 SYDVKM. The CDR3 is 14 amino acids.

About this clonotype itself: This may be a read error: a much more frequent sequence differs by one nucleotide. V is TRBV7-2 and J is TRBJ1-5; 10 positions match TRBD1. The CDR3 is made up of 16 amino acids. The germline CDR1 and CDR2 sequences are SGHTA and FQGNSA. The CDR3 is CASSLPGQGLLQPRHF. The CDR3, as DNA: TGTGCCAGCAGCCTTCCGGGACAGGGGCTCCTGCAGCCCCGGCATTTT. Full variable domain (rest looked up from reference TRBV7-2 and TRBJ1-5): GAGVSQSPSNKVTEKGKDVELRCDPISGHTALYWYRQSLGQGLEFLIYFQGNSAPDKSGLPSDRFSAERTGGSVSTLTIQRTQQEDSAVYLCASSLPGQGLLQPRHFGDGTRLSIL.

This clonotype was counted a few times. Possible read error: a much larger clone is one base away. This chain joins TRBV5-4 and TRBJ2-5, with D possibly being TRBD2 (5 bases). CDR3 length: 11 residues. Germline V gene sequence: CDR1 SGHNT, CDR2 YYREEE (reference sequence). The V gene lost 6 bases and the J gene lost 11 bases, with 14 bases spanning the gap. CDR3 residues: CASNWMGEQYF. The CDR3 nucleotides read TGTGCCAGCAACTGGATGGGAGAGCAGTACTTC.

On this clonotype itself: Being one base from a much bigger clone, this may be a read error. This chain joins TRBV11-2 and TRBJ2-1; D ambiguous. Germline lookup yields CDR1 SGHAT and CDR2 FQNNGV. The CDR3 runs to 12 residues. The V and J ends lost 5 bases and 4 bases respectively, with 6 bases between them. The CDR3 nucleotides are TGTGCCAGCAGCGGGAAGTACAATGAGCAGTTCTTC. This translates into CASSGKYNEQFF.

This clonotype was counted at least ten times. This chain uses TRBV20-1 with TRBJ2-5; D is possibly TRBD1 (5 bases). CDR1 is DFQATT, CDR2 SNEGSKA, per germline (reference sequence). The CDR3 sequence is 11 residues long. V shed 5 bases and J shed 5 bases, with 9 bases lying between them. The CDR3 spells CSARAGETQYF. The CDR3 DNA reads as TGCAGTGCTCGGGCAGGGGAGACCCAGTACTTC.

This clonotype was observed a handful of times. At one end the junction does not follow the germline gene, possibly because of a read error. The chain couples TRBV9 to TRBJ2-2; weak D call: TRBD2 (5 bases). The CDR3 length is 14 residues. Germline V gene lookup returns CDR1 SGDLS and CDR2 YYNGEE. CDR3 DNA: TGTGCCAGCAGCGTCGGATCCCTTACCGGGGAGCGGTTTTTT. Encoded protein: CASSVGSLTGERFF.

This clonotype was recorded at least ten times. V gene TRBV6-2 or TRBV6-3 combines with J gene TRBJ2-1; D is unclear. The length of the CDR3 is 15 residues. The V end lost 2 bases, the J end lost 9 bases, and 17 bases lay between the germline ends. Germline values: CDR1 MNHEY, CDR2 SVGEGT. The chain's CDR3 is CASSYGLGFLSEQFF. DNA for the CDR3: TGTGCCAGCAGTTACGGGCTTGGGTTCCTCTCTGAGCAGTTCTTC.